The 23 T cell receptor beta chains reported below all come from one sample, sequenced in a study of regulatory T cells in long-lasting Graves disease. Through Arm-PCR of CDR3 regions and iRepertoire HTBI primers, TCR beta libraries were built. TCRdb redid the calling of the multiplex PCR reads with MiXCR, one entry per CDR3 protein. Of 650,000 to 700,000 distinct CDR3 sequences listed, 25% to 35% were seen once; the top ten hold about 40%. Sample time point: persistent/refractory GD, antithyroid drugs over 5 years with positive TRAb. Extracted RNA from PBMCs served as the source of the TCR library. The source material was peripheral blood mononuclear cells (PBMCs), sampled when the disease was refractory, from a patient treated with antithyroid drugs. The receptors here all came from a female donor with Graves disease.

The chain has TRBV2 and TRBJ2-7; 7 nucleotides agree with TRBD1. J gave up 2 bases and V 6 bases, and 13 bases lay outside the gene matches. Germline CDR1 and CDR2: SNHLY and FYNNEI. The CDR3 extends over 16 amino acids. The CDR3 DNA follows: TGTGCCAGCAGCTCTGACAGGGACCGCAACCCCTACGAGCAGTACTTC. This translates into CASSSDRDRNPYEQYF. The full variable domain, completed using reference TRBV2 and TRBJ2-7, is EPEVTQTPSHQVTQMGQEVILRCVPISNHLYFYWYRQILGQKVEFLVSFYNNEISEKSEIFDDQFSVERPDGSNFTLKIRSTKLEDSAMYFCASSSDRDRNPYEQYFGPGTRLTVT.

This clonotype was detected a few times. The junction shows a germline mismatch at one end, possibly a read error. V gene TRBV29-1 combines with J gene TRBJ2-7; 11 bases agree with TRBD2. Per germline, CDR1 SQVTM and CDR2 ANQGSEA. The CDR3 length is 15 residues. CDR3 in DNA: TGCAGCGTTGTCCCTAGCGGGAGGTTCTCCCACGAGCAGTACTTC. This codes for CSVVPSGRFSHEQYF.

CDR3 coding DNA: TGTGCCAGCAGCAAAAAGCAGGGGGCACTTATCCTCGGCGGCTACACCTTC. Protein: CASSKKQGALILGGYTF. The rearrangement links TRBV5-6 to TRBJ1-2; 8 positions agree with TRBD1. The CDR3 spans 17 residues. After removal of 4 bases from V and 8 bases from J, the junction contained 19 bases not matched to a gene. Germline V gene data show CDR1 as SGHDT and CDR2 as YYEEEE.

In its sample, this clonotype was seen many times. The chain combines TRBV28 with TRBJ1-4; the D gene is possibly TRBD1 (6 bases). CDR1 is MDHEN, CDR2 SYDVKM, per germline. V lost 5 bases and J lost 8, with 18 bases in between. The CDR3 has 15 amino acids. The CDR3 nucleotides are TGTGCCAGCAGTCCCACAGGGAGGCGAGACGAAAAACTGTTTTTT. Translation: CASSPTGRRDEKLFF.

This chain connects TRBV27 to TRBJ1-1, with 9 nucleotides matching TRBD1. CDR3 length equals 16 residues. Germline V gene lookup returns CDR1 MNHEY and CDR2 SMNVEV (reference sequence). V trimming: 7 bases; J trimming: 1 base; junction bases outside the gene matches: 10. CDR3 bases: TGTGCCAGCAATAATCGCCCGGGACAGGGGAACACTGAAGCTTTCTTT. Protein: CASNNRPGQGNTEAFF.

The rearrangement joins TRBV11-2 to TRBJ1-1; D may be TRBD1 (5 bases). This CDR3 is built from 14 residues. The V and J ends lost 7 bases and 0 bases respectively, with 12 bases between them. Germline V gene lookup returns CDR1 SGHAT and CDR2 FQNNGV. For the CDR3, the DNA is TGTGCCAGCACCCTAGACAGCTTGAACACTGAAGCTTTCTTT. Translated, it gives CASTLDSLNTEAFF.

This chain uses TRBV12-3 or TRBV12-4 with TRBJ1-3; D is unclear. There are 14 residues in the CDR3. Trimming shortened V by 2 bases and J by 3 bases, and 8 bases separated the two germline ends. The CDR3 spells CASSLIGSGNTIYF. CDR3 DNA sequence: TGTGCCAGCAGTTTAATCGGCAGTGGAAACACCATATATTTT.

This chain connects TRBV2 to TRBJ2-1, with 9 bases aligning to TRBD2. J was trimmed by 2 bases and V by 5 bases; bases with no gene match: 4. Germline CDR1 is SNHLY and CDR2 is FYNNEI. This CDR3 spans 15 amino acids. The CDR3 here is CASSSTSGAYNEQFF. CDR3 nucleotide sequence: TGTGCCAGCAGTTCGACTAGCGGAGCCTACAATGAGCAGTTCTTC. Using reference TRBV2 and TRBJ2-1 for the parts outside the CDR3, the full variable domain is EPEVTQTPSHQVTQMGQEVILRCVPISNHLYFYWYRQILGQKVEFLVSFYNNEISEKSEIFDDQFSVERPDGSNFTLKIRSTKLEDSAMYFCASSSTSGAYNEQFFGPGTRLTVL.

This clonotype was detected a few times. A junction end diverges from the germline sequence, so it may reflect a read error. The gene calls are TRBV13 and TRBJ2-3, with 7 bases identical to TRBD1. CDR1 and CDR2 from the germline V gene are PRHDT and FYEKMQ (reference sequence). The CDR3 spans 14 residues. The CDR3 bases are TGCGCCAGCAGCTTGGACAGGAGCACAGATACGCAGTATTTT. This codes for CASSLDRSTDTQYF.

V and J are TRBV4-2 and TRBJ2-3; D not certain. The CDR3 is 14 residues long. V dropped 0 bases and J dropped 4 bases, with 8 bases sitting between them. CDR1 and CDR2 from the germline V gene are LGHNA and YNFKEQ. CDR3 amino acids: CASSQDRTADTQYF. The CDR3 nucleotides are TGTGCCAGCAGCCAAGATCGAACGGCAGATACGCAGTATTTT.

This clonotype was seen a handful of times. The rearrangement links TRBV27 to TRBJ1-4; D is unclear. The CDR3 has 14 residues. Between the trimmed V and J ends, which lost 2 bases and 5 bases, there was a span of 9 bases. Germline lookup yields CDR1 MNHEY and CDR2 SMNVEV (reference sequence). CDR3 residues: CASSLAGRNEKLFF. CDR3 coding DNA: TGTGCCAGCAGTTTAGCCGGCCGGAATGAAAAACTGTTTTTT.

The rearrangement links TRBV7-9 to TRBJ2-1; 7 nucleotides align to TRBD1. The CDR3 has 13 residues. Germline-derived CDR1 and CDR2 are SEHNR and FQNEAQ (reference sequence). V gave up 5 bases and J gave up 8 bases; unmatched junction bases: 6. CDR3 sequence: CASSQAGTDEQFF. The CDR3 DNA sequence: TGTGCCAGCAGCCAGGCAGGGACAGATGAGCAGTTCTTC.

The chain combines TRBV29-1 with TRBJ1-1, with D unresolved. The germline CDR1 and CDR2 sequences are SQVTM and ANQGSEA. The CDR3 extends over 12 amino acids. V was cut by 5 bases and J by 1 base, with 8 bases left in between. CDR3 in amino acids: CSVRKGNTEAFF. The CDR3 region has the DNA TGCAGCGTTAGGAAGGGGAACACTGAAGCTTTCTTT. The whole variable domain, remainder taken from reference TRBV29-1 and TRBJ1-1, is SAVISQKPSRDICQRGTSLTIQCQVDSQVTMMFWYRQQPGQSLTLIATANQGSEATYESGFVIDKFPISRPNLTFSTLTVSNMSPEDSSIYLCSVRKGNTEAFFGQGTRLTVV.

V and J are TRBV7-9 and TRBJ1-5; TRBD1 is a possible D gene (5 bases). The V gene lost 6 bases and the J gene lost 1 base, with 16 bases spanning the gap. CDR1 is SEHNR, CDR2 FQNEAQ, per germline (reference sequence). The CDR3 covers 16 residues. CDR3 residues: CASSLGAGLSNQPQHF. The CDR3 bases are TGTGCCAGCAGTTTGGGCGCAGGGTTGAGCAATCAGCCCCAGCATTTT.

There are a few counts of this clonotype. This chain connects TRBV14 to TRBJ2-5, with 8 bases matching TRBD2. CDR3 length: 15 residues. The ends lost 4 bases at V and 2 bases at J; junction bases unmatched: 6. The germline V gene has CDR1 SGHDN and CDR2 FVKESK. The CDR3 nucleotides read TGTGCCAGCAGCCGCGGACTAGCTCTACAAGAGACCCAGTACTTC. Its protein is CASSRGLALQETQYF.

This clonotype was found many times. The chain carries TRBV10-3 and TRBJ1-1; D call uncertain. Trimming took off 3 bases at V and 1 base at J, with 12 bases between the two ends. The germline V gene encodes CDR1 ENHRY and CDR2 SYGVKD. The CDR3 is made up of 15 amino acids. The CDR3 DNA reads as TGTGCCATCAGTGATGCGTTCGGTGGGAACACTGAAGCTTTCTTT. Translating it yields CAISDAFGGNTEAFF.

This clonotype has a handful of counts. V is TRBV27 and J is TRBJ1-2; D remains ambiguous. Germline CDR1 reads MNHEY; CDR2 reads SMNVEV (reference sequence). V dropped 7 bases and J dropped 3 bases, with 12 bases sitting between them. The CDR3 contains 13 residues. CDR3 nucleotides: TGTGCCAGCACCTCAGACACTGACTATGGCTACACCTTC. As protein: CASTSDTDYGYTF.

This clonotype came up many times. This chain joins TRBV11-2 and TRBJ1-5; no reliable D call. The germline V gene encodes CDR1 SGHAT and CDR2 FQNNGV. Trimming cost V 3 bases and J 8 bases, with 11 bases left between them. The CDR3 length is 13 residues. CDR3: CASSFRAPEPQHF. As DNA, the CDR3 is TGTGCCAGCAGCTTCCGGGCCCCGGAGCCCCAGCATTTT.

This clonotype was picked up a small number of times. This chain links TRBV5-1 with TRBJ1-1; D is uncertain. Germline values: CDR1 SGHRS, CDR2 YFSETQ. The ends were cut back, 1 base at V and 8 bases at J, with 12 bases in the middle. The CDR3 loop spans 13 amino acids. CDR3 in amino acids: CASSLISDIEAFF. The CDR3 DNA follows: TGCGCCAGCAGCTTGATTTCGGATATCGAAGCTTTCTTT.

This clonotype was observed a handful of times. Sequence at one end of the junction differs from germline and may be a read error. The rearrangement joins TRBV11-2 to TRBJ2-5; D may be TRBD1 (6 bases). The CDR3 consists of 16 residues. Germline V lookup: CDR1 SGHAT, CDR2 FQNNGV. The CDR3 spells CASSRSIAQGQETQYF. CDR3 DNA sequence: TGCGCCAGCAGCCGGTCCATCGCACAGGGCCAAGAGACCCAGTACTTC.

The chain joins TRBV6-5 to TRBJ2-7; a weak D match, TRBD2 (5 bases). This CDR3 comprises 15 residues. In germline, CDR1 is MNHEY, CDR2 SVGAGI. Trimming cost V 0 bases and J 5 bases, with 14 bases left between them. The CDR3, as DNA: TGTGCCAGCAGTTACTCGATTTCTAGCATCCACGAGCAGTACTTC. Amino acids: CASSYSISSIHEQYF.

On this clonotype itself: The junction does not match germline at one end; this may be a read error. The chain employs TRBV6-4 and TRBJ1-5; possible D gene TRBD1, 5 bases. CDR1 is MRHNA, CDR2 SNTAGT, per germline. The CDR3 is made up of 16 amino acids. CDR3 coding DNA: TGTGCCAGCAGTGTAACGGGGACTAAGCCCAATCGGCCCCAGCATTTT. Residues: CASSVTGTKPNRPQHF.

The gene calls are TRBV5-5 and TRBJ1-6, with no clear D. CDR3 length: 16 residues. The V end was cut by 2 bases, the J end by 2 bases, with 11 bases between. Germline V lookup: CDR1 SGHKS, CDR2 YYEKEE (reference sequence). The CDR3 region is CASSLWQSTYNSPLHF. CDR3 DNA sequence: TGTGCCAGCAGCTTATGGCAGAGCACCTATAATTCACCCCTCCACTTT.